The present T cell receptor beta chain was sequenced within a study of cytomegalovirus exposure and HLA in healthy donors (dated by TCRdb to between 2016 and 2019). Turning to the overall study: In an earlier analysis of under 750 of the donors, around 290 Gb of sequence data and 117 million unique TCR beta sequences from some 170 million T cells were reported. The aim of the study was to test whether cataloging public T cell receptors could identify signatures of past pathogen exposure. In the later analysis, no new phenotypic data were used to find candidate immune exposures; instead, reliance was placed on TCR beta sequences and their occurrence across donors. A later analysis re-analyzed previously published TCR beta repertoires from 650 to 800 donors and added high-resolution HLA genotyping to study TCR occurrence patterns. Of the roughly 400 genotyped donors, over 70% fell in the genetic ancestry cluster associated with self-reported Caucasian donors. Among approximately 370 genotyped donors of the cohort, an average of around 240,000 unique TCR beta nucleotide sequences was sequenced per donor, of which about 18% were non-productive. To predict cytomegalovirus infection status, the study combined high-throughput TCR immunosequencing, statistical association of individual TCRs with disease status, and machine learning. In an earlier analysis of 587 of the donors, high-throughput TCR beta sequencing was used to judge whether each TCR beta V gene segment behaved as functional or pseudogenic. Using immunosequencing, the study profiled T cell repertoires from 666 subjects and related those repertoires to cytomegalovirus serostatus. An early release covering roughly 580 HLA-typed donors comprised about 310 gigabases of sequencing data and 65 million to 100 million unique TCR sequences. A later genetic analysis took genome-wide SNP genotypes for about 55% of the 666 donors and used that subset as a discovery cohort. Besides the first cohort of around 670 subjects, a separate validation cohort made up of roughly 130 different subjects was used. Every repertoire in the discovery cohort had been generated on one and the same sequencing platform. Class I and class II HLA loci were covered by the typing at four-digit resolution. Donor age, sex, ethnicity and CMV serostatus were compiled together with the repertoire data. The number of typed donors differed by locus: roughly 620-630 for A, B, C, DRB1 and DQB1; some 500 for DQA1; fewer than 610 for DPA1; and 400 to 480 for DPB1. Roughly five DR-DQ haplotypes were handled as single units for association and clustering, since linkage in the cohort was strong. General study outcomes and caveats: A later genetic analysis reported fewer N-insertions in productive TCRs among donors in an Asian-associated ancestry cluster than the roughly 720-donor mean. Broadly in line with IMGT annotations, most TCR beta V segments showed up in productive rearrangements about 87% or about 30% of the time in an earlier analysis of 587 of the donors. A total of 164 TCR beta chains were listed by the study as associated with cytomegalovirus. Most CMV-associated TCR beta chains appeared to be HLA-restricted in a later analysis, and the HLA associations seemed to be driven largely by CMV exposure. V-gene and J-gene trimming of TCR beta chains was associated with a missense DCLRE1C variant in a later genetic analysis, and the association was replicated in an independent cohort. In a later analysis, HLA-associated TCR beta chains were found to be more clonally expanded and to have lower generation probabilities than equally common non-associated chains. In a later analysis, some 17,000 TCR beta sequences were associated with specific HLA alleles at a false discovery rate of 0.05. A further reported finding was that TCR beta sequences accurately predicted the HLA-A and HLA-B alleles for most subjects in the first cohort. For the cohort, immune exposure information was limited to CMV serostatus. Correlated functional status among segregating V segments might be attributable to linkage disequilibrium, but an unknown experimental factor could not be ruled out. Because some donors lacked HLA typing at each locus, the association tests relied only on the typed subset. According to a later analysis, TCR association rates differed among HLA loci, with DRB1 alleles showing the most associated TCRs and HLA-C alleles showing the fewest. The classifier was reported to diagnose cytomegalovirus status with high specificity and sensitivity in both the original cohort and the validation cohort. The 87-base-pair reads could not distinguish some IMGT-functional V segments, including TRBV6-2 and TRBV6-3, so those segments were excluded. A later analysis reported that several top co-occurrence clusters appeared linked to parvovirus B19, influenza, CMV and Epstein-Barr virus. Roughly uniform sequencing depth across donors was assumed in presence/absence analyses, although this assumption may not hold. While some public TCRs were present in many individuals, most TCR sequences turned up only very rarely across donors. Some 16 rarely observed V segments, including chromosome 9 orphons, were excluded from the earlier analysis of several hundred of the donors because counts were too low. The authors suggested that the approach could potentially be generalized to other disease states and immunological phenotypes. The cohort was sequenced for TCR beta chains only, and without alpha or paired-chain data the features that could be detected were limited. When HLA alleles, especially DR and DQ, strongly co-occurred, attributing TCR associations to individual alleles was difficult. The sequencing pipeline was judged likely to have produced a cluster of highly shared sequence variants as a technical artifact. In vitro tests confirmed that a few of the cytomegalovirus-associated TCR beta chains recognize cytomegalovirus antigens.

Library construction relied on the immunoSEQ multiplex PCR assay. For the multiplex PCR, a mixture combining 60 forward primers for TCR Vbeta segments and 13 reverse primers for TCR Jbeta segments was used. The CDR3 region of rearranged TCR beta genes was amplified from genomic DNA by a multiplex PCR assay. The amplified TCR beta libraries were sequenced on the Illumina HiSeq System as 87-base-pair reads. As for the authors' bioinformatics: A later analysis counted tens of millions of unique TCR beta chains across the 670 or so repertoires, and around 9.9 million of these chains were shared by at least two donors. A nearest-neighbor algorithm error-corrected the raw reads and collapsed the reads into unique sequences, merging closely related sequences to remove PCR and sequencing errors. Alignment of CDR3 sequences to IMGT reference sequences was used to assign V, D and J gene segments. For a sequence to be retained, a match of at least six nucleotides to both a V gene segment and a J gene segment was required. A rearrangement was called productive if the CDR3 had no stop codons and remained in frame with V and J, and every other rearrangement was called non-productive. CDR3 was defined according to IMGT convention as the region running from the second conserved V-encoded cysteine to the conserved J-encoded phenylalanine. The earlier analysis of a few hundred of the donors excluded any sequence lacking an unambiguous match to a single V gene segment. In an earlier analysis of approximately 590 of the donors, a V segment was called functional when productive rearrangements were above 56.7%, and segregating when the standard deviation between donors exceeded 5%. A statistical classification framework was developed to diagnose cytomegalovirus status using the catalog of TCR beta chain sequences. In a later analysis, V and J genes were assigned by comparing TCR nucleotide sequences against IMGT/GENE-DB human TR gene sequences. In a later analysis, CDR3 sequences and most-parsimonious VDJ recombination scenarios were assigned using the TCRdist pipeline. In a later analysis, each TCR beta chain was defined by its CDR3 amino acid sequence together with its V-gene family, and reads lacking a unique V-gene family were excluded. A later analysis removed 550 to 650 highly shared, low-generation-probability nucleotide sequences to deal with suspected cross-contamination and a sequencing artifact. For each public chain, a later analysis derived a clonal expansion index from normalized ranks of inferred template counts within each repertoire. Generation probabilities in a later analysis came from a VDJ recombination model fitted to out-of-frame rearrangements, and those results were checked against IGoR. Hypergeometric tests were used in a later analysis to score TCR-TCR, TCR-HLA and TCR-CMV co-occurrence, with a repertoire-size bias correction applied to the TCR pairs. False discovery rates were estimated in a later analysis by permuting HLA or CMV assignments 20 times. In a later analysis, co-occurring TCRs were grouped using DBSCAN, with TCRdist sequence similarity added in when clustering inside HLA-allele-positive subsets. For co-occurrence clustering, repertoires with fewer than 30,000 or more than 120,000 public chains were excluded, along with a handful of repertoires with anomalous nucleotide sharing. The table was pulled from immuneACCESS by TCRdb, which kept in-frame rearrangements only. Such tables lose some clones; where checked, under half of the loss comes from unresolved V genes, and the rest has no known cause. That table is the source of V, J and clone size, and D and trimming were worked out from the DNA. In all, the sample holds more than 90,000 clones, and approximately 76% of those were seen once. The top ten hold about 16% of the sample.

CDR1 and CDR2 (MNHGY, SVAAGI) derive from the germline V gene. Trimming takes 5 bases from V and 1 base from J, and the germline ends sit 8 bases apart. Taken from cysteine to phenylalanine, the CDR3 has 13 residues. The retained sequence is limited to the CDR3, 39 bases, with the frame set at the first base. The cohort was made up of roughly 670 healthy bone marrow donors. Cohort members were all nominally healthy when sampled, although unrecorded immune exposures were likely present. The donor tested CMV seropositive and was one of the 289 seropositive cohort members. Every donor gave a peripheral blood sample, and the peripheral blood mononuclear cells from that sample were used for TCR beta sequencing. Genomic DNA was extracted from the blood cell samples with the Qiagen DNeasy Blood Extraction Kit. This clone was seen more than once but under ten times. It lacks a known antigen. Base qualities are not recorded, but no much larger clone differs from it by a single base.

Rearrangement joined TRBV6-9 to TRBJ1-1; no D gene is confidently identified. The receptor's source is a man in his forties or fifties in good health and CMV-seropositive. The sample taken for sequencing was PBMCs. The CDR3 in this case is CASSLTGNTEAFF. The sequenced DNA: TGTGCCAGCAGTCTGACTGGGAACACTGAAGCTTTCTTT.